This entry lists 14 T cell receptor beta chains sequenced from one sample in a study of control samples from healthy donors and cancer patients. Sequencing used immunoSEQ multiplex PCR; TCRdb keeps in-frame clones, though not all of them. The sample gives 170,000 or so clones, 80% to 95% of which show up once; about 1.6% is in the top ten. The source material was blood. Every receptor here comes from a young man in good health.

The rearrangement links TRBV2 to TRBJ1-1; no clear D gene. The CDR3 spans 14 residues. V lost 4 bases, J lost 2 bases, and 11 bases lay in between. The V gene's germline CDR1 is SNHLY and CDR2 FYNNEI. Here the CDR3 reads CASSVISVNTEAFF. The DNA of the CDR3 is TGTGCCAGCAGTGTGATTTCGGTTAACACTGAAGCTTTCTTT.

The CDR3 DNA reads TGTGCCAGCAGTTTGGCGGGGCTTTGGAATGAGCAGTTCTTC. It specifies CASSLAGLWNEQFF. The chain is built from TRBV27 and TRBJ2-1; D possibly corresponds to TRBD2 (6 bases). This CDR3 comprises 14 residues. From germline, CDR1 is MNHEY and CDR2 SMNVEV (reference sequence). V dropped 3 bases and J dropped 7 bases, with 13 bases sitting between them.

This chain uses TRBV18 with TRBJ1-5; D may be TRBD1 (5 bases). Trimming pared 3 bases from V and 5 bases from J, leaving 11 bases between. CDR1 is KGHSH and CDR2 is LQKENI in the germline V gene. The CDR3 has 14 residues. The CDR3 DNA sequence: TGTGCCAGCTCACCCCAGGGCCAAGATCAGCCCCAGCATTTT. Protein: CASSPQGQDQPQHF.

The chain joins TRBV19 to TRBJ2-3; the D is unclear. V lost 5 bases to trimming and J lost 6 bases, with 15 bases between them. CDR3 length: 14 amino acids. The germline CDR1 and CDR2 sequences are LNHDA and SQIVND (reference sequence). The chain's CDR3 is CASSPGEVSDTQYF. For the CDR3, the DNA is TGTGCCAGTAGTCCCGGCGAGGTCAGTGATACGCAGTATTTT.

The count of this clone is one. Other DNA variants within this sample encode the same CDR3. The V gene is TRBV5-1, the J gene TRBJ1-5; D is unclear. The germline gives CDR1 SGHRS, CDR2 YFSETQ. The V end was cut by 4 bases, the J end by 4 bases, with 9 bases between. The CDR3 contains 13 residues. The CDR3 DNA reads TGCGCCAGCAGCCCGGAAATTAATCAGCCCCAGCATTTT. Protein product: CASSPEINQPQHF.

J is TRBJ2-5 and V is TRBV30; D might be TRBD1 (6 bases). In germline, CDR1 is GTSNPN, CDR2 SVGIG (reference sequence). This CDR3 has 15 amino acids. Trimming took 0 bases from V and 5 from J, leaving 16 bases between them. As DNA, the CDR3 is TGTGCCTGGAGTGTCCCATGGGGGCAAGGGGAGACCCAGTACTTC. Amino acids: CAWSVPWGQGETQYF.

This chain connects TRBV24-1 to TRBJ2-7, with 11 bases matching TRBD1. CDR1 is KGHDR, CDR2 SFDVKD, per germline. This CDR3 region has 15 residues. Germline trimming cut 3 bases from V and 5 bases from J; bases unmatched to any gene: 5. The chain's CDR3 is CATSDGQGAKNEQYF. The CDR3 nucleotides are TGTGCCACCAGTGATGGACAGGGGGCAAAAAACGAGCAGTACTTC.

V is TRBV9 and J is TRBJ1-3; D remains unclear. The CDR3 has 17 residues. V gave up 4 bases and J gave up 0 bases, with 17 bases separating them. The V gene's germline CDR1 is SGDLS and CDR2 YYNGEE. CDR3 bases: TGTGCCAGCAGCATCAGACCCGGGCCGGGCTCTGGAAACACCATATATTTT. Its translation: CASSIRPGPGSGNTIYF.

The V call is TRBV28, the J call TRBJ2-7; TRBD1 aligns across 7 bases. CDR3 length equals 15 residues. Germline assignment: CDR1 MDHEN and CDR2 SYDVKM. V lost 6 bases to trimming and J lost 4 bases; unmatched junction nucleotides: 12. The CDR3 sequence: CASSPGAGGEYEQYF. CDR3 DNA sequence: TGTGCCAGCAGCCCCGGGGCAGGGGGTGAGTACGAGCAGTACTTC.

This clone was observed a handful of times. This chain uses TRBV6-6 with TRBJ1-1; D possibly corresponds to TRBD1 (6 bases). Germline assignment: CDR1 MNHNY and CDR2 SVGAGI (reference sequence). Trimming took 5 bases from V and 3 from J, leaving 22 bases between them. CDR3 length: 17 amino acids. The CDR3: CASSRMYYRDDDTEAFF. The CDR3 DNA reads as TGTGCCAGCAGTCGGATGTACTACAGGGATGATGACACTGAAGCTTTCTTT.

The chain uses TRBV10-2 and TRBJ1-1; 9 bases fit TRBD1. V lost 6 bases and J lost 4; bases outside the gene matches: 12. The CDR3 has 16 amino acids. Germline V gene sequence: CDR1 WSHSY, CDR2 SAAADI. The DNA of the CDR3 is TGCGCCAGCAGCGTACAGGGGGCTCTGATAGGCACTGAAGCTTTCTTT. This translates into CASSVQGALIGTEAFF.

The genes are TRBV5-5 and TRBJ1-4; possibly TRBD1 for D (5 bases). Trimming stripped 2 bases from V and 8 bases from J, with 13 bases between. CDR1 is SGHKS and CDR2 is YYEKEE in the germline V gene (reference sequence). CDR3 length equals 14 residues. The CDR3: CASSLVLREEKLFF. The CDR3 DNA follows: TGTGCCAGCAGCTTAGTTCTCAGGGAGGAAAAACTGTTTTTT.

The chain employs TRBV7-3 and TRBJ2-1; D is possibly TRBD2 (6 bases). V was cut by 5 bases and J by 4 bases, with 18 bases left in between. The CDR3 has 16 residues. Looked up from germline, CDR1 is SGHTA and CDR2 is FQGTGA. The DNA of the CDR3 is TGTGCCAGCAGCCTGACCGGGACTGAGCCTTACAATGAGCAGTTCTTC. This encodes CASSLTGTEPYNEQFF.

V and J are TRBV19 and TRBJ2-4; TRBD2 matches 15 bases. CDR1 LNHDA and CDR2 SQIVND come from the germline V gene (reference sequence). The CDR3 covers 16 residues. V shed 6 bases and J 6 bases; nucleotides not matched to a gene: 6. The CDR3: CASRGLAGGIRNIQYF. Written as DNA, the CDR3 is TGTGCCAGTAGGGGACTAGCGGGAGGTATAAGAAACATTCAGTACTTC.